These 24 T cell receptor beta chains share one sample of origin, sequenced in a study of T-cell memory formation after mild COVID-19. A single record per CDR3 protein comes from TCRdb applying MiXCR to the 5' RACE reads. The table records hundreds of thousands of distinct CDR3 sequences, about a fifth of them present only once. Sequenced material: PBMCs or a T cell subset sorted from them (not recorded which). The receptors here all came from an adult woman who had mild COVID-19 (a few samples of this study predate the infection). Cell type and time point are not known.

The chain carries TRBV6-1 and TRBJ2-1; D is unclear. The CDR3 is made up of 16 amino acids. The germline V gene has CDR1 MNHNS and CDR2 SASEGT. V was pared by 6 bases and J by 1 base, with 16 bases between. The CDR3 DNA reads TGTGCCAGCAGGCCCCACCCGGCAGTATCCTACAATGAGCAGTTCTTC. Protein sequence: CASRPHPAVSYNEQFF.

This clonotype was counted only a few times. CDR3 bases: TGTGCCAGCAGCTACGGACAGGGGGCGTACAATGAGCAGTTCTTC. This sequence encodes CASSYGQGAYNEQFF. The V call is TRBV7-9, the J call TRBJ2-1; 11 bases fit TRBD1. The germline CDR1 and CDR2 sequences are SEHNR and FQNEAQ (reference sequence). The CDR3 has 15 residues. Trimming cost V 4 bases and J 4 bases; bases outside gene matches: 3.

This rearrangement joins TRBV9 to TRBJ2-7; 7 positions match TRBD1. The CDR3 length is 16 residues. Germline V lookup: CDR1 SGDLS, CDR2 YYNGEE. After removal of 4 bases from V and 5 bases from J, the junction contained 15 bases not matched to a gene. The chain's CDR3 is CASSPRPIRGIHEQYF. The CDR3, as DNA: TGTGCCAGCAGCCCCCGCCCTATCAGGGGGATCCACGAGCAGTACTTC.

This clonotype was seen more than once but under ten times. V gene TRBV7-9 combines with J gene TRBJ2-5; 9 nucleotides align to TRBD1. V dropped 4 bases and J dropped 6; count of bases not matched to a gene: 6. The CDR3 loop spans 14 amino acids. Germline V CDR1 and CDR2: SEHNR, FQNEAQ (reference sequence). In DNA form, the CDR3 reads TGTGCCAGCAGCTCGGACAGGGGAAGACAGACCCAGTACTTC. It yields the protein CASSSDRGRQTQYF.

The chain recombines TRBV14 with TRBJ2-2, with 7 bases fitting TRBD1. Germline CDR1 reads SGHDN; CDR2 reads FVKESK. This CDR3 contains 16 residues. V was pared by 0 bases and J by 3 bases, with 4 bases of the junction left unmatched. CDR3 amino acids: CASSQERDRYTGELFF. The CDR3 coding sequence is TGTGCCAGCAGCCAAGAAAGGGACAGATACACCGGGGAGCTGTTTTTT.

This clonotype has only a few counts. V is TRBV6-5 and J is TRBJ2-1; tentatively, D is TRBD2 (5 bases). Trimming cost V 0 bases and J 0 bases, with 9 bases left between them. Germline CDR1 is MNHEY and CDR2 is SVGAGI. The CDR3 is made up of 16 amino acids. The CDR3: CASSYSRVTSYNEQFF. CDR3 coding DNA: TGTGCCAGCAGTTACTCGAGGGTAACCTCCTACAATGAGCAGTTCTTC.

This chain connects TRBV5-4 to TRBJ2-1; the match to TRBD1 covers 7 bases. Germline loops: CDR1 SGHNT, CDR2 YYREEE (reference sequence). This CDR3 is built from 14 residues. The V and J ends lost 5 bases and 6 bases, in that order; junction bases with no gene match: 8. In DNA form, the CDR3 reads TGTGCCAGCAGTGCCCGGGACAGTGGCAATGAGCAGTTCTTC. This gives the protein CASSARDSGNEQFF.

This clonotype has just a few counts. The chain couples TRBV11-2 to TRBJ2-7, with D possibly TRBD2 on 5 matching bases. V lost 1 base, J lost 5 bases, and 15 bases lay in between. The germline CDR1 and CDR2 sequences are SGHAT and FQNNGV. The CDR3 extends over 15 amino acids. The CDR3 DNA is TGTGCCAGCAGCTTAGGTTGGGAAGAGAGGGACGAGCAGTACTTC. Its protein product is CASSLGWEERDEQYF.

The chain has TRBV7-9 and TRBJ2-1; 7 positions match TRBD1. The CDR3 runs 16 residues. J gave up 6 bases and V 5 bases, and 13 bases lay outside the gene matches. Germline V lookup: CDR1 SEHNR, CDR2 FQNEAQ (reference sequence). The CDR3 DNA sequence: TGTGCCAGCAGCCCCCGACAGGGTGGGATGGGCAATGAGCAGTTCTTC. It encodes CASSPRQGGMGNEQFF.

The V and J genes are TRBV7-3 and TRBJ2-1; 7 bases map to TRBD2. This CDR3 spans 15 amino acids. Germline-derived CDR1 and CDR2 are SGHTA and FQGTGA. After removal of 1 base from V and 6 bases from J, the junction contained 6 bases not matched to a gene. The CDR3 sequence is CASSLKGGVGNEQFF. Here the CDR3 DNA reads TGTGCCAGCAGCTTAAAGGGAGGGGTCGGCAATGAGCAGTTCTTC.

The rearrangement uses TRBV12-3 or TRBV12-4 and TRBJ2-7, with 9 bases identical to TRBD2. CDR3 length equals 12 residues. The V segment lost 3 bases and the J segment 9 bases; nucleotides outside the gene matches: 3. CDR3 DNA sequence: TGTGCCAGCAGTTTTAGCGGGGGACGGCAGTACTTC. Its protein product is CASSFSGGRQYF.

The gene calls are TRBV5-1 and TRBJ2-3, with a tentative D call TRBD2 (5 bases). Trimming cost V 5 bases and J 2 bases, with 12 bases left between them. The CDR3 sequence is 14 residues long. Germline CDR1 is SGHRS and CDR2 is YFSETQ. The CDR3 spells CASRVSRATDTQYF. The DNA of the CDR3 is TGCGCCAGCAGGGTCTCGAGGGCCACAGATACGCAGTATTTT.

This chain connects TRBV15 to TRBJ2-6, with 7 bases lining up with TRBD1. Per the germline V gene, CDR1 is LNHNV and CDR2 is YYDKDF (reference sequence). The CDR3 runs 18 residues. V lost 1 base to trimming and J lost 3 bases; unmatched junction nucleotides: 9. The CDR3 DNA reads TGTGCCACCAGCAGAGGACCCTCAACAGGGGTTGGGGCCAACGTCCTGACTTTC. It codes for CATSRGPSTGVGANVLTF.

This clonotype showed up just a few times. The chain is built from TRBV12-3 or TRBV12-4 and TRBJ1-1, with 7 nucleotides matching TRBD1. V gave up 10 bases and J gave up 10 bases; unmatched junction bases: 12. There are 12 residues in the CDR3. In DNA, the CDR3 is TGTGCCACTCTTGAGCAGGGGACAGTAGCTTTCTTT. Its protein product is CATLEQGTVAFF.

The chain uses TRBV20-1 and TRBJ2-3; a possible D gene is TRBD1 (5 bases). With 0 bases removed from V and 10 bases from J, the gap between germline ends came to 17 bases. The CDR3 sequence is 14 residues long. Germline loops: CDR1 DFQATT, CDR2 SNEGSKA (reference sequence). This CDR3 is CSARDIQGVFAQYF. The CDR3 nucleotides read TGCAGTGCTAGAGATATCCAGGGTGTATTTGCGCAGTATTTT.

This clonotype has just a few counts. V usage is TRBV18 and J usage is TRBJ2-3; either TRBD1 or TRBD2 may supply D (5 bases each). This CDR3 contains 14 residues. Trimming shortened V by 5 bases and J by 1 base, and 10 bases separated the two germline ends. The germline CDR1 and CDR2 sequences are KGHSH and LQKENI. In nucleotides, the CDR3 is TGTGCCAGCTCAACTAGACAGCGCACAGATACGCAGTATTTT. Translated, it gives CASSTRQRTDTQYF.

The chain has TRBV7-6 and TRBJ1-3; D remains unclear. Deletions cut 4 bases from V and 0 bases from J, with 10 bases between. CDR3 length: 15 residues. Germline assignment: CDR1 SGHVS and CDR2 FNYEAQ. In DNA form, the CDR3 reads TGTGCCAGCAGCTCACGACCCATCTCTGGAAACACCATATATTTT. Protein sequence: CASSSRPISGNTIYF. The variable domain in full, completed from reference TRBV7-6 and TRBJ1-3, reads GAGVSQSPRYKVTKRGQDVALRCDPISGHVSLYWYRQALGQGPEFLTYFNYEAQQDKSGLPNDRFSAERPEGSISTLTIQRTEQRDSAMYRCASSSRPISGNTIYFGEGSWLTVV.

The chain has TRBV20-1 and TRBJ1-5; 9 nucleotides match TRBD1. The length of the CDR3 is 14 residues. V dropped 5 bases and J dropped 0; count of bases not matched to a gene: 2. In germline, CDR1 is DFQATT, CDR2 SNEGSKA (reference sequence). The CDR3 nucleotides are TGCAGTGCTGGGACAGGGTTTAGCAATCAGCCCCAGCATTTT. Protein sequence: CSAGTGFSNQPQHF.

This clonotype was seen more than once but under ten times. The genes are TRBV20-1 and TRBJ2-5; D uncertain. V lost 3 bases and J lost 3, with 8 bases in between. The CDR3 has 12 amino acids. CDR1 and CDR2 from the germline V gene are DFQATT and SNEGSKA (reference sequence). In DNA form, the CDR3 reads TGCAGTGCTAGCTACTTGGAAGAGACCCAGTACTTC. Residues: CSASYLEETQYF.

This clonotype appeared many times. In DNA, the CDR3 is TGCGCCAGCAGCTTGGGCTCAGGGCCTCAAGAGACCCAGTACTTC. Residues: CASSLGSGPQETQYF. The chain recombines TRBV5-1 with TRBJ2-5, with D perhaps matching TRBD1 (5 bases). The germline V and J ends were trimmed by 0 bases and 2 bases, with 11 bases remaining between them. Germline V gene sequence: CDR1 SGHRS, CDR2 YFSETQ. This CDR3 spans 15 amino acids.

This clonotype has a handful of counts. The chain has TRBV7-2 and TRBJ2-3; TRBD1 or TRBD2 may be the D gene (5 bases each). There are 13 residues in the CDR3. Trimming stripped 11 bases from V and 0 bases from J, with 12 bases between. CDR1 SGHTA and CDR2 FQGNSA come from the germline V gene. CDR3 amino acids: CAWGSGSTDTQYF. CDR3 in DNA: TGTGCCTGGGGGAGCGGAAGCACAGATACGCAGTATTTT.

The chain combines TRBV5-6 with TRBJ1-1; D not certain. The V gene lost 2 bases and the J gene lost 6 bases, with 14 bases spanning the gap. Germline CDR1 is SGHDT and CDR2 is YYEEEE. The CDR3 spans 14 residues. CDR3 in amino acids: CASSFSWRVPEAFF. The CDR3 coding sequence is TGTGCCAGCAGCTTTTCGTGGAGGGTTCCTGAAGCTTTCTTT.

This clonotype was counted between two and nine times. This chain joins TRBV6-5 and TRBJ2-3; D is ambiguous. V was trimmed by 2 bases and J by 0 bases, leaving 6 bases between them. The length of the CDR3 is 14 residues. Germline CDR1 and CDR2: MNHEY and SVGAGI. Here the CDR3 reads CASSYGDSTDTQYF. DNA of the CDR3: TGTGCCAGCAGTTACGGGGATAGCACAGATACGCAGTATTTT.

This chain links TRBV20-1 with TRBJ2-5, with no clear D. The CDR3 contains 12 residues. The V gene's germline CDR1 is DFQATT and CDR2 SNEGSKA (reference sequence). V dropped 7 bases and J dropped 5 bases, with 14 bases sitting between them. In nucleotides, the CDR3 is TGCAGTGTAACTATTGATAGCGAGACCCAGTACTTC. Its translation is CSVTIDSETQYF.